Presented here are 28 T cell receptor beta chains from one specimen sequenced in a study of human T cells and chemical hapten exposure (TCRdb year 2021). Library preparation attached unique molecular identifiers to individual cDNA molecules for quantitative, reproducible TCR counting. The raw public reads went through TCRdb reprocessing: fastp at Q25, MiXCR clone calling, in-frame beta chains kept. Rows matching on CDR3 protein sequence are summarized as one entry with the most common DNA and genes. Recorded for this sample are 4,400 or so distinct CDR3 sequences; approximately 49% of them occurred a single time. The ten largest clones add up to approximately 3.7% of the sample. The sample's treatment or condition, from its label and the paper: therapeutic diphenylcyclopropenone sensitization with weekly scalp DPC. Sample: whole blood, taken before DPC sensitization or 2, 6, or about 24 weeks after (not recorded which). These receptors were taken from an adult with alopecia areata. Some clones in this sample may be carry-over from other donors' samples. This table probably holds off-target reads from a library built for another chain.

For the CDR3, the DNA is TGTGCCAGCAGTCTCGCCGGATTAGAGCAGTTCTTC. As protein: CASSLAGLEQFF. The gene calls are TRBV6-6 and TRBJ2-1, with D unresolved. Germline V CDR1 and CDR2: MNHNY, SVGAGI (reference sequence). The CDR3 is 12 residues long. The germline V and J ends were trimmed by 5 bases and 10 bases, with 12 bases remaining between them.

This clonotype occurred once. This sequence joins TRBV6-1 and TRBJ1-2; D uncertain. There are 15 residues in the CDR3. CDR1 is MNHNS, CDR2 SASEGT, per germline. Between the trimmed V and J ends, which lost 3 bases and 2 bases, there was a span of 13 bases. CDR3 sequence (DNA): TGTGCCAGCAGTGAGACCTCATCGGCGAACTATGGCTACACCTTC. It translates to CASSETSSANYGYTF.

This chain links TRBV12-3 or TRBV12-4 with TRBJ2-5; 8 bases are a match to TRBD1. The CDR3 is made up of 14 amino acids. V lost 6 bases to trimming and J lost 3 bases; unmatched junction nucleotides: 6. Here the CDR3 reads CASSPRTGKETQYF. In DNA form, the CDR3 reads TGTGCCAGCAGCCCCCGGACAGGGAAAGAGACCCAGTACTTC.

The chain carries TRBV29-1 and TRBJ1-1; 7 nucleotides align to TRBD1. This CDR3 spans 13 amino acids. V was pared by 5 bases and J by 4 bases, with 7 bases of the junction left unmatched. Germline CDR1 and CDR2: SQVTM and ANQGSEA. The CDR3 DNA sequence: TGCAGCGTTTTATGGACAGGAGGCACTGAAGCTTTCTTT. Protein: CSVLWTGGTEAFF.

This chain links TRBV28 with TRBJ2-7; 10 bases are a match to TRBD2. Germline trimming cut 5 bases from V and 11 bases from J; bases unmatched to any gene: 12. This CDR3 contains 14 residues. CDR1 is MDHEN, CDR2 SYDVKM, per germline. CDR3 DNA sequence: TGTGCCAGCAGTCAACAGCGGGAGGGCCGTTTGGAGTACTTC. Its translation: CASSQQREGRLEYF.

In this sample, this clonotype turned up a few times. The chain recombines TRBV20-1 with TRBJ2-3, with TRBD2 matching over 8 bases. V gave up 6 bases and J gave up 1 base; unmatched junction bases: 3. Germline CDR1 is DFQATT and CDR2 is SNEGSKA (reference sequence). The CDR3 is 13 amino acids. The CDR3 sequence is CSALTSGTDTQYF. The CDR3 DNA sequence: TGCAGTGCACTGACTAGCGGCACAGATACGCAGTATTTT.

CDR3 coding DNA: TGTGCCAGCAGTTCGGCCCCGTACGAGCAGTACTTC. Encoded protein: CASSSAPYEQYF. V usage is TRBV28 and J usage is TRBJ2-7; D is undetermined. From germline, CDR1 is MDHEN and CDR2 SYDVKM. V shed 4 bases and J shed 4 bases, with 8 bases lying between them. CDR3 size: 12 residues.

The chain combines TRBV10-1 with TRBJ2-6; tentative D call: TRBD1 (5 bases). V lost 4 bases and J lost 1, with 5 bases in between. CDR1 WNHNN and CDR2 SYGVQD come from the germline V gene (reference sequence). The CDR3 spans 14 residues. The CDR3 nucleotides read TGCGCCAGCAGTGCAGGGTCTGGGGCCAACGTCCTGACTTTC. It codes for CASSAGSGANVLTF.

This clonotype was seen only a few times. The J gene is TRBJ2-7, the V gene TRBV2, with no clear D. V was cut by 3 bases and J by 6 bases, with 9 bases left in between. CDR1 SNHLY and CDR2 FYNNEI come from the germline V gene. CDR3 length equals 12 residues. CDR3 sequence (DNA): TGTGCCAGCAGTGATACGCCGGGCGAGCAGTACTTC. Translation gives CASSDTPGEQYF.

The chain uses TRBV7-2 and TRBJ2-1, with 7 bases identical to TRBD2. V shed 1 base, J shed 7 bases, and the junction held 13 bases outside the gene matches. The CDR3 totals 17 residues. CDR1 is SGHTA, CDR2 FQGNSA, per germline. This CDR3 reads CASSLGPEGGPLNEQFF. For the CDR3, the DNA is TGTGCCAGCAGCTTAGGCCCCGAGGGAGGGCCGTTAAATGAGCAGTTCTTC. The complete variable domain, with remaining parts taken from reference TRBV7-2 and TRBJ2-1, reads GAGVSQSPSNKVTEKGKDVELRCDPISGHTALYWYRQSLGQGLEFLIYFQGNSAPDKSGLPSDRFSAERTGGSVSTLTIQRTQQEDSAVYLCASSLGPEGGPLNEQFFGPGTRLTVL.

This clonotype was seen more than once but under ten times. The gene calls are TRBV15 and TRBJ2-7; D is uncertain. The CDR3 extends over 16 amino acids. Trimming shortened V by 0 bases and J by 4 bases, and 16 bases separated the two germline ends. The germline V gene has CDR1 LNHNV and CDR2 YYDKDF (reference sequence). The CDR3 sequence is CATSRDRFGVMYEQYF. The CDR3 DNA reads TGTGCCACCAGCAGAGATCGTTTTGGCGTGATGTACGAGCAGTACTTC.

This clonotype came up a few times. Germline is not matched at one junction end, which may reflect a read error. The V and J genes are TRBV6-2 or TRBV6-3 and TRBJ2-7, with D possibly being TRBD1 or TRBD2 (5 bases each). Germline CDR1 is MNHEY and CDR2 is SVGEGT. This CDR3 has 17 amino acids. CDR3 coding DNA: TGTGCCAGCAGTTCCAATATCAAACCGGGACGTCAATCCATCCGAGGATTC. Amino acid sequence: CASSSNIKPGRQSIRGF.

The chain employs TRBV7-9 and TRBJ2-5; D call uncertain. The V gene lost 2 bases and the J gene lost 9 bases, with 13 bases spanning the gap. Germline CDR1 is SEHNR and CDR2 is FQNEAQ (reference sequence). The CDR3 length is 13 residues. DNA for the CDR3: TGTGCCAGCAGCTTAACCCGTCCCGAGGCCCAGTACTTC. Its translation: CASSLTRPEAQYF. Looking up the rest from reference TRBV7-9 and TRBJ2-5 gives the full variable domain: DTGVSQNPRHKITKRGQNVTFRCDPISEHNRLYWYRQTLGQGPEFLTYFQNEAQLEKSRLLSDRFSAERPKGSFSTLEIQRTEQGDSAMYLCASSLTRPEAQYFGPGTRLLVL.

This chain connects TRBV10-3 to TRBJ1-6; D not resolved. Germline CDR1 is ENHRY and CDR2 is SYGVKD. The CDR3 contains 13 residues. V lost 4 bases and J 7 bases, leaving 8 bases between the germline ends. CDR3 region: CAISGVRNSPLHF. Written as DNA, the CDR3 is TGTGCCATCAGTGGGGTGAGGAATTCACCCCTCCACTTT.

V gene TRBV5-8 combines with J gene TRBJ2-2, with 11 bases identical to TRBD1. Germline assignment: CDR1 SGHTS and CDR2 YDEGEE. Germline trimming cut 3 bases from V and 6 bases from J; bases unmatched to any gene: 4. The length of the CDR3 is 15 residues. CDR3 amino acids: CASSWDRGAPGELFF. CDR3 nucleotide sequence: TGTGCCAGCAGCTGGGACAGGGGGGCCCCCGGGGAGCTGTTTTTT.

The V and J genes are TRBV5-1 and TRBJ2-3; D perhaps matches TRBD1 (6 bases). The V end lost 3 bases, the J end lost 0 bases, and 8 bases lay between the germline ends. Germline V gene data show CDR1 as SGHRS and CDR2 as YFSETQ. The CDR3 length is 14 residues. The CDR3 loop reads CASSWDTSTDTQYF. The CDR3 DNA reads as TGCGCCAGCAGCTGGGACACTAGCACAGATACGCAGTATTTT.

This chain joins TRBV24-1 and TRBJ2-1, with TRBD2 matching over 9 bases. The length of the CDR3 is 15 residues. From germline, CDR1 is KGHDR and CDR2 SFDVKD. Losses at the gene ends were 7 bases for V and 6 bases for J; bases not matched to a gene: 9. DNA for the CDR3: TGTGCCACCAGCCTTAGCGGGAGTAGAAGCAATGAGCAGTTCTTC. It specifies CATSLSGSRSNEQFF.

The V and J genes are TRBV14 and TRBJ2-1, with 8 nucleotides matching TRBD1. The CDR3 loop spans 16 amino acids. With V trimmed by 2 bases and J by 3 bases, 6 bases remained unmatched. Looked up from germline, CDR1 is SGHDN and CDR2 is FVKESK. CDR3 amino acids: CASSQRTGIGYNEQFF. The CDR3 DNA follows: TGTGCCAGCAGCCAACGGACAGGGATAGGCTACAATGAGCAGTTCTTC.

This chain uses TRBV15 with TRBJ2-5, with D possibly called TRBD1 or TRBD2 (5 bases each). This CDR3 is 14 amino acids long. The V gene's germline CDR1 is LNHNV and CDR2 YYDKDF (reference sequence). Trimming shortened V by 8 bases and J by 2 bases, and 15 bases separated the two germline ends. CDR3 sequence (DNA): TGTGCCACCCGACGAAGGGGAGTACAAGAGACCCAGTACTTC. As protein: CATRRRGVQETQYF.

This clonotype was picked up one time. This sequence joins TRBV3-1 and TRBJ2-7; 7 bases match TRBD1. CDR3 length: 13 amino acids. Germline assignment: CDR1 LGHDT and CDR2 YNNKEL (reference sequence). V gave up 5 bases and J gave up 6 bases; unmatched junction bases: 7. CDR3 sequence reads: CASSSLGQVEQYF. The CDR3 DNA reads TGTGCCAGCAGCAGCCTAGGACAGGTCGAGCAGTACTTC.

The chain recombines TRBV18 with TRBJ1-5; tentatively, D is TRBD1 (6 bases). V lost 2 bases to trimming and J lost 5 bases, with 13 bases between them. The CDR3 covers 15 residues. Germline V gene data show CDR1 as KGHSH and CDR2 as LQKENI. CDR3 amino acids: CASSPSMGADQPQHF. DNA of the CDR3: TGTGCCAGCTCACCATCTATGGGGGCGGATCAGCCCCAGCATTTT.

A few counts support this clonotype. The chain links TRBV25-1 to TRBJ2-1; D remains unclear. From germline, CDR1 is MGHDK and CDR2 SYGVNS. V was cut by 5 bases and J by 10 bases, with 12 bases left in between. The CDR3 sequence is 12 residues long. In nucleotides, the CDR3 is TGTGCCAGCAGTACTTTCGACGGGGAGCAGTTCTTC. Translated, it gives CASSTFDGEQFF.

In this sample, this clonotype turned up a few times. The gene calls are TRBV20-1 and TRBJ1-1, with D perhaps TRBD1 (5 bases). The CDR3 has 15 amino acids. The V gene's germline CDR1 is DFQATT and CDR2 SNEGSKA (reference sequence). V was trimmed by 5 bases and J by 1 base, leaving 17 bases between them. The CDR3 coding sequence is TGCAGTGCTCGGATCGGGGGAAGTCGGAACACTGAAGCTTTCTTT. Amino acid sequence: CSARIGGSRNTEAFF.

V gene TRBV7-7 combines with J gene TRBJ2-2; D possibly corresponds to TRBD2 (6 bases). There are 14 residues in the CDR3. Germline V gene data show CDR1 as SSHAT and CDR2 as FNYEAQ (reference sequence). Trimming stripped 1 base from V and 5 bases from J, with 8 bases between. The DNA for the CDR3 is TGTGCCAGCAGCTTAGACCGGGGGACCGGGGAGCTGTTTTTT. This codes for CASSLDRGTGELFF.

This clonotype was observed a handful of times. The chain has TRBV28 and TRBJ2-7; 9 positions agree with TRBD2. Unmatched junction bases numbered 6, after V lost 2 bases and J lost 4 bases. The CDR3 covers 15 residues. Germline values: CDR1 MDHEN, CDR2 SYDVKM. CDR3 in amino acids: CASSLGNSGGYEQYF. Written as DNA, the CDR3 is TGTGCCAGCAGTTTAGGTAATAGCGGGGGATACGAGCAGTACTTC.

The table lists this clonotype with a few counts. The J gene is TRBJ2-5, the V gene TRBV4-3; D unclear. The germline gives CDR1 LGHNA, CDR2 YSLEER. V gave up 4 bases and J gave up 0 bases, with 12 bases separating them. The CDR3 totals 15 residues. CDR3: CASSPGRLYQETQYF. DNA for the CDR3: TGCGCCAGCAGCCCCGGACGGTTGTACCAAGAGACCCAGTACTTC.

This clonotype has just a few counts. The rearrangement joins TRBV4-1 to TRBJ2-7; a weak D match, TRBD1 (5 bases). CDR1 MGHRA and CDR2 YSYEKL come from the germline V gene. The ends were cut back, 0 bases at V and 0 bases at J, with 12 bases in the middle. The CDR3 extends over 16 amino acids. The CDR3 region has the DNA TGCGCCAGCAGCCAAGAATCCGGCAGGGCCTCCTACGAGCAGTACTTC. Translated: CASSQESGRASYEQYF.

The chain has TRBV7-9 and TRBJ2-5, with D perhaps TRBD1 or TRBD2 (5 bases each). The germline gives CDR1 SEHNR, CDR2 FQNEAQ (reference sequence). The CDR3 runs to 17 residues. The V gene lost 4 bases and the J gene lost 4 bases, with 22 bases spanning the gap. The CDR3 DNA sequence: TGTGCCAGCAGCTCAGCTCCGGGACGACCAAGTCGAGAGACCCAGTACTTC. This translates into CASSSAPGRPSRETQYF. Combining the CDR3 with reference TRBV7-9 and TRBJ2-5 gives the whole variable domain DTGVSQNPRHKITKRGQNVTFRCDPISEHNRLYWYRQTLGQGPEFLTYFQNEAQLEKSRLLSDRFSAERPKGSFSTLEIQRTEQGDSAMYLCASSSAPGRPSRETQYFGPGTRLLVL.